The 28 T cell receptor beta chains below all came from one sample that was sequenced in a study of response to subunit inactivated influenza vaccine. One entry per CDR3 protein results from TCRdb running MiXCR on the RT-PCR reads. Among roughly 700,000 distinct CDR3 sequences listed, about 14% were seen once. Material: PBMCs from blood, obtained 14 to 15 days before vaccination. These receptors originate from a man in his fifties who received an inactivated influenza vaccine.

This clonotype was observed a few times. This rearrangement joins TRBV29-1 to TRBJ2-4; D may correspond to TRBD1 or TRBD2 (5 bases each). Looked up from germline, CDR1 is SQVTM and CDR2 is ANQGSEA. Between the trimmed V and J ends, which lost 0 bases and 0 bases, there was a span of 9 bases. The CDR3 has 15 residues. CDR3 sequence reads: CSVEDLGTAKNIQYF. DNA for the CDR3: TGCAGCGTTGAAGATCTTGGGACAGCCAAAAACATTCAGTACTTC.

Only a few counts were recorded for this clonotype. The chain is built from TRBV27 and TRBJ2-7; D is perhaps TRBD1 (5 bases). This CDR3 contains 14 residues. Trimming took 5 bases from V and 0 from J, leaving 11 bases between them. Germline V lookup: CDR1 MNHEY, CDR2 SMNVEV (reference sequence). The CDR3 protein is CASSAQANSYEQYF. The CDR3 coding sequence is TGTGCCAGCAGTGCACAGGCCAACTCCTACGAGCAGTACTTC.

This clonotype was detected ten times or more. V usage is TRBV7-2 and J usage is TRBJ2-2; 8 bases match TRBD1. The CDR3 consists of 14 residues. Germline V gene sequence: CDR1 SGHTA, CDR2 FQGNSA. V was clipped by 5 bases and J by 5 bases; unmatched bases: 4. The CDR3 sequence is CASSLRGRTGELFF. DNA for the CDR3: TGTGCCAGCAGCCTCAGGGGGCGAACCGGGGAGCTGTTTTTT.

The table lists this clonotype with a few counts. The rearrangement joins TRBV20-1 to TRBJ2-7; 9 bases align to TRBD1. J gave up 5 bases and V 3 bases, and 11 bases lay outside the gene matches. Germline loops: CDR1 DFQATT, CDR2 SNEGSKA (reference sequence). The CDR3 consists of 15 residues. Here the CDR3 DNA reads TGCAGTGCTAGGGACGGGGGACAGGGAAACCACGAGCAGTACTTC. This translates into CSARDGGQGNHEQYF.

The CDR3, as DNA: TGTGCCAGCACCAAGACAGACGCTTACTCTAACTATGGCTACACCTTC. This gives the protein CASTKTDAYSNYGYTF. The rearrangement links TRBV7-8 to TRBJ1-2, with TRBD1 as a possible D gene (5 bases). Germline V lookup: CDR1 SGHVS, CDR2 FQNEAQ. V was pared by 7 bases and J by 0 bases, with 18 bases between. The CDR3 loop spans 16 amino acids.

This chain links TRBV7-2 with TRBJ2-7; 11 bases fit TRBD1. The length of the CDR3 is 14 residues. CDR1 is SGHTA and CDR2 is FQGNSA in the germline V gene. Trimming took 4 bases from V and 3 from J; bases not matched to a gene: 2. In DNA, the CDR3 is TGTGCCAGCAGCTGGGACAGGGGGAGCTACGAGCAGTACTTC. Protein: CASSWDRGSYEQYF.

This rearrangement joins TRBV29-1 to TRBJ2-3; D uncertain. The germline V gene encodes CDR1 SQVTM and CDR2 ANQGSEA. This CDR3 is built from 14 residues. V was cut by 4 bases and J by 0 bases, with 11 bases left in between. Here the CDR3 reads CSVVRQTSTDTQYF. CDR3 in DNA: TGCAGCGTTGTTCGGCAGACTAGCACAGATACGCAGTATTTT.

J is TRBJ2-1 and V is TRBV7-9; perhaps TRBD1 as D (6 bases). V was clipped by 5 bases and J by 7 bases, with 18 bases between them. This CDR3 is built from 15 residues. Germline assignment: CDR1 SEHNR and CDR2 FQNEAQ (reference sequence). CDR3 nucleotides: TGTGCCAGCAGCACCCCGGAACAGGGAATAAATGAGCAGTTCTTC. As protein: CASSTPEQGINEQFF.

The table lists this clonotype with a few counts. This chain links TRBV10-3 with TRBJ2-7; D unresolved. Germline lookup yields CDR1 ENHRY and CDR2 SYGVKD. CDR3 length equals 12 residues. Between the trimmed V and J ends, which lost 5 bases and 2 bases, there was a span of 7 bases. CDR3 in amino acids: CAISSGPYEQYF. The CDR3 DNA is TGTGCCATCAGTAGTGGGCCCTACGAGCAGTACTTC.

The rearrangement links TRBV6-2 or TRBV6-3 to TRBJ2-3; D gene unclear. V lost 7 bases and J lost 1, with 9 bases in between. CDR3 length: 13 residues. The germline CDR1 and CDR2 sequences are MNHEY and SVGEGT. The CDR3 nucleotides are TGTGCCAGCACACCAAGGCGCACAGATACGCAGTATTTT. Protein product: CASTPRRTDTQYF.

This clonotype has ten or more counts. The CDR3, as DNA: TGTGCCAGCAGCAATATCAGGGGTGCGGAGACCCAGTACTTC. Its protein product is CASSNIRGAETQYF. The rearrangement links TRBV7-9 to TRBJ2-5; D may be TRBD1 (6 bases). The CDR3 runs to 14 residues. The ends were cut back, 5 bases at V and 5 bases at J, with 15 bases in the middle. Germline-derived CDR1 and CDR2 are SEHNR and FQNEAQ (reference sequence).

This clonotype came up a few times. The chain joins TRBV4-2 to TRBJ1-4, with a tentative D call TRBD1 (6 bases). This CDR3 has 15 amino acids. Looked up from germline, CDR1 is LGHNA and CDR2 is YNFKEQ. The V gene lost 1 base and the J gene lost 4 bases, with 10 bases spanning the gap. The CDR3, as DNA: TGTGCCAGCAGCCAAGGCGGGGGCCATAATGAAAAACTGTTTTTT. The encoded protein is CASSQGGGHNEKLFF.

A few counts support this clonotype. This sequence joins TRBV4-3 and TRBJ2-4; 11 bases are shared with TRBD2. Germline V gene lookup returns CDR1 LGHNA and CDR2 YSLEER. CDR3 length: 17 residues. With 1 base clipped from V and 2 bases from J, the junction kept 4 bases outside the gene matches. The CDR3 DNA sequence: TGCGCCAGCAGCCAAGGACTAGCGGGACTTTCCAAAAACATTCAGTACTTC. Protein product: CASSQGLAGLSKNIQYF.

The V gene is TRBV12-3 or TRBV12-4, the J gene TRBJ1-6; no clear D. V was cut by 2 bases and J by 9 bases, with 11 bases left in between. The CDR3 extends over 14 amino acids. The CDR3 DNA sequence: TGTGCCAGCAGTTTATCCGGCAGCCCTTCACCCCTCCACTTT. This gives the protein CASSLSGSPSPLHF.

This clonotype was detected ten times or more. The chain joins TRBV11-1 to TRBJ2-1, with D perhaps given as TRBD1 or TRBD2 (5 bases each). V shed 5 bases and J shed 6 bases, with 14 bases lying between them. The V gene's germline CDR1 is SGHAT and CDR2 FQDESV (reference sequence). CDR3 size: 14 residues. CDR3 bases: TGTGCCAGCAGCCCACATATTGGGGGCAATGAGCAGTTCTTC. Encoded protein: CASSPHIGGNEQFF.

This CDR3 reads CASSSWGVLTF. CDR3 nucleotide sequence: TGTGCCAGCAGCTCTTGGGGCGTCCTGACTTTC. The V call is TRBV5-5, the J call TRBJ2-6; no reliable D call. Germline lookup yields CDR1 SGHKS and CDR2 YYEKEE (reference sequence). Trimming cost V 3 bases and J 12 bases, with 7 bases left between them. This CDR3 has 11 amino acids.

This sequence joins TRBV28 and TRBJ2-2, with TRBD2 identical over 11 bases. The length of the CDR3 is 15 residues. Germline CDR1 MDHEN, CDR2 SYDVKM. V was pared by 5 bases and J by 7 bases, with 6 bases of the junction left unmatched. The CDR3 protein is CASSDRLAGSGELFF. CDR3 sequence (DNA): TGTGCCAGCAGTGACAGACTAGCGGGGAGCGGGGAGCTGTTTTTT.

This clonotype has at least ten counts. The CDR3 protein is CASSSITPGSFFSTDTQYF. The CDR3 nucleotides read TGTGCCAGCAGTTCTATCACTCCGGGATCCTTCTTTAGCACAGATACGCAGTATTTT. The rearrangement links TRBV11-2 to TRBJ2-3; weak D call: TRBD2 (5 bases). The CDR3 consists of 19 residues. The germline V and J ends were trimmed by 6 bases and 0 bases, with 25 bases remaining between them. CDR1 is SGHAT, CDR2 FQNNGV, per germline.

In this sample, this clonotype turned up a few times. This chain links TRBV7-9 with TRBJ2-3; 7 bases fit TRBD2. Trimming at V came to 2 bases and at J to 5 bases, leaving 7 bases not matched to a gene. Germline CDR1 reads SEHNR; CDR2 reads FQNEAQ (reference sequence). The length of the CDR3 is 15 residues. CDR3 region: CASSLIAGRIDTQYF. DNA of the CDR3: TGTGCCAGCAGCTTAATAGCGGGCCGCATAGATACGCAGTATTTT.

The chain uses TRBV5-6 and TRBJ2-4; 11 positions match TRBD2. The CDR3 runs 15 residues. Germline V CDR1 and CDR2: SGHDT, YYEEEE. The V and J ends lost 2 bases and 9 bases, in that order; junction bases with no gene match: 7. The CDR3 protein is CASSLTSGTSGIQYF. CDR3 in DNA: TGTGCCAGCAGCTTAACCTCCGGGACTAGCGGCATTCAGTACTTC.

The chain links TRBV11-1 to TRBJ2-7; D gene ambiguous. Trimming stripped 5 bases from V and 2 bases from J, with 13 bases between. This CDR3 is 14 amino acids long. Germline V gene lookup returns CDR1 SGHAT and CDR2 FQDESV (reference sequence). The CDR3 sequence: CASSPGWATYEQYF. CDR3 bases: TGTGCCAGCAGCCCCGGCTGGGCTACCTACGAGCAGTACTTC.

This clonotype has just a few counts. The rearrangement uses TRBV27 and TRBJ2-5, with TRBD2 matching 7 bases. The CDR3 is 14 residues long. Trimming took 5 bases from V and 5 from J; bases not matched to a gene: 8. Germline lookup yields CDR1 MNHEY and CDR2 SMNVEV (reference sequence). CDR3: CASSARRGRETQYF. In nucleotides, the CDR3 is TGTGCCAGCAGTGCGAGGCGGGGGAGGGAGACCCAGTACTTC.

This clonotype was detected ten times or more. This chain joins TRBV25-1 and TRBJ2-1; 7 nucleotides line up with TRBD1. Germline CDR1 reads MGHDK; CDR2 reads SYGVNS. V gave up 3 bases and J gave up 6 bases; unmatched junction bases: 5. This CDR3 has 14 residues. Here the CDR3 reads CASSDSGQLNEQFF. The CDR3 bases are TGTGCCAGCAGTGACTCGGGACAGCTCAATGAGCAGTTCTTC. The variable domain in full, completed from reference TRBV25-1 and TRBJ2-1, reads EADIYQTPRYLVIGTGKKITLECSQTMGHDKMYWYQQDPGMELHLIHYSYGVNSTEKGDLSSESTVSRIRTEHFPLTLESARPSHTSQYLCASSDSGQLNEQFFGPGTRLTVL.

This clonotype was counted a few times. The chain links TRBV7-2 to TRBJ2-5; D is uncertain. V shed 4 bases and J shed 5 bases, with 11 bases lying between them. This CDR3 contains 13 residues. The germline V gene has CDR1 SGHTA and CDR2 FQGNSA. CDR3 sequence: CASSSAVGETQYF. CDR3 DNA sequence: TGTGCCAGCAGCTCTGCGGTAGGGGAGACCCAGTACTTC.

This chain connects TRBV5-1 to TRBJ1-3, with 7 bases identical to TRBD1. The J segment lost 3 bases and the V segment lost 4 bases, leaving 7 bases of the junction unmatched. The CDR3 spans 15 residues. Germline values: CDR1 SGHRS, CDR2 YFSETQ. This CDR3 is CASSVGGEFGNTIYF. The CDR3 DNA reads as TGCGCCAGCAGCGTAGGGGGCGAGTTTGGAAACACCATATATTTT.

The chain uses TRBV7-8 and TRBJ2-1, with D possibly matching TRBD1 (7 bases). Germline V CDR1 and CDR2: SGHVS, FQNEAQ. The CDR3 runs 17 residues. V was trimmed by 5 bases and J by 2 bases, leaving 19 bases between them. The CDR3 spells CASSIGGGVGPYNEQFF. CDR3 coding DNA: TGTGCCAGCAGCATCGGAGGGGGCGTGGGACCCTACAATGAGCAGTTCTTC.

This clonotype was seen only a few times. The rearrangement joins TRBV20-1 to TRBJ1-2; 9 bases line up with TRBD1. CDR3 length equals 16 residues. The germline gives CDR1 DFQATT, CDR2 SNEGSKA (reference sequence). Trimming took 5 bases from V and 1 from J; bases not matched to a gene: 11. The CDR3 DNA sequence: TGCAGTGCTCTTAAACGTGGACAGGGGAATAACTATGGCTACACCTTC. Translation: CSALKRGQGNNYGYTF.

This clonotype has more than one count but fewer than ten. V gene TRBV4-1 combines with J gene TRBJ2-1; TRBD1 aligns across 9 bases. J was trimmed by 5 bases and V by 0 bases; bases with no gene match: 5. CDR1 and CDR2 from the germline V gene are MGHRA and YSYEKL. This CDR3 contains 16 residues. CDR3 coding DNA: TGCGCCAGCAGCCAAGATCGGGACAGGGAAAACAATGAGCAGTTCTTC. Protein: CASSQDRDRENNEQFF.